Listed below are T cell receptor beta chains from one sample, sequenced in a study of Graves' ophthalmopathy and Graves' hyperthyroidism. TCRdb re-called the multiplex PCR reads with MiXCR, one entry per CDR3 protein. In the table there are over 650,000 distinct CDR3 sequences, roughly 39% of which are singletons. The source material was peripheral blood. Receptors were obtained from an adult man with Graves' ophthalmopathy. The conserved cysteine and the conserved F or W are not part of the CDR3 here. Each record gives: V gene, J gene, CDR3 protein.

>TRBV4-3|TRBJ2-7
ASSQDDSRSYEQY
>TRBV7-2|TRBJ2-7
ASSQDLAGGPMDEQY
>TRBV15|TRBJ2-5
ATSRDKGTGTETQY
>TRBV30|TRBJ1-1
AWNQGATSEAF
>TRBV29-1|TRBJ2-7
SVEVRAGLPYEQY
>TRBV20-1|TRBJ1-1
SAYSGTSGALGAF
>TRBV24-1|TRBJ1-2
ATSDRQGRDGYT
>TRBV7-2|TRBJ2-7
ASSLTTQDYEQY
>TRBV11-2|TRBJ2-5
ASSLSQGSWTQY
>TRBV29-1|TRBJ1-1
SAGGVRAF
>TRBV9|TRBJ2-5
ASSGDGVETQY
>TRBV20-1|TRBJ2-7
SAKRQVGTDTQY
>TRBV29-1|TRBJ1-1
GVGQTNTEAF
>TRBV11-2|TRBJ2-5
ASSATGHGGQETQY
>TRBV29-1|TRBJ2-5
SVVVSSLGSVETQY
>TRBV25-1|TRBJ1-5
ASSLYSGGNRPQH
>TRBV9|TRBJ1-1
ASSPNGNTEAF
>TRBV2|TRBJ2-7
ASTPGQLYEQY
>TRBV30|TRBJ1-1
AWSVLGSGDSTF
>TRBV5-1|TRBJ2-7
ASSPRRTGAYEQY
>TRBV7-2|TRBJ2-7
ASSTSPPGLGQYEQY
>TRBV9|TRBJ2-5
ASARLAGGRETQS
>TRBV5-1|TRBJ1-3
ASSSAGTGSGNTIY
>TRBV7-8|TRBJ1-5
TSSLRRNQPQH
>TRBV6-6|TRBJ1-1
ASNDMGWAF
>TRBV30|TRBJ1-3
AWSSLPSGNTIY
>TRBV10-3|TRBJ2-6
AIASGGMYGANVLT
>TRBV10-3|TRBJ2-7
AISPTTGGTSASYEQY
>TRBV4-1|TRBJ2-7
ASSQSSSGESYEQY
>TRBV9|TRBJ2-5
ASSADGLHLETQY
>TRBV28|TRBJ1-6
ASTPGTEYNSPLH
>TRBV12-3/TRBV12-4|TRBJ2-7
ASTPGLVYEQY
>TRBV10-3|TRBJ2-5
AISETGSGFVETQY
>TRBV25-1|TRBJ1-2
ASSLWSLTYGYT
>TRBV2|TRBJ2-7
ASSEGNRGLEYEQY
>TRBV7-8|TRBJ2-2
ASSATSPGSTGELF
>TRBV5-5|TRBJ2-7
ASSQTGWNEQY
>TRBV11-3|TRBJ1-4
ASPGTGCEKLF
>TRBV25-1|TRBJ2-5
ASSEYSQGTETQY
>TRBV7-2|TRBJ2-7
ASSFKASGRAGSYEQY
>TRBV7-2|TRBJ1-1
ASGLRTEAF
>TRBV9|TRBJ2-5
ASSLTRGHQETQY
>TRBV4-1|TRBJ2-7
ASSHPGLALYEQY
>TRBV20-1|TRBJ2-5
SARAWGTSGDTQY
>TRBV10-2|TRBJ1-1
ASGDREVGKAF
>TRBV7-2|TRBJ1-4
ASSLGLSRTGFGKLF
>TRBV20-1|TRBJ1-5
SARGGYNQPQH
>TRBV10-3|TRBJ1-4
ASSPTGTGVGWKLF
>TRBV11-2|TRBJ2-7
ASSLSPLVGSSYEQY
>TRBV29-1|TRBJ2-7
SVEVSASYGYEQY
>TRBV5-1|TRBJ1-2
ASSPDAGQGAEGYT
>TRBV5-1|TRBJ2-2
ASSPHARGSTGELF
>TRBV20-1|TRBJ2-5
SARVGGGGTQY
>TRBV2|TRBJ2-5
ASSVRGGDGETQY